These 20 T cell receptor beta chains were all obtained from the same sample, sequenced in a study of blood T cell repertoires in COVID-19. The assay was immunoSEQ multiplex PCR, and TCRdb's table has in-frame clones only and misses some. This table has 270,000 or so clones, 84% appearing once. The sample was peripheral blood. These receptors all stem from a human donor with COVID-19, enrolled during active disease. The donor label of this sample is uncertain.

V and J are TRBV21-1 and TRBJ1-5; TRBD1, the D gene given by the table, was not confirmed from the DNA. TRBV21-1 is termed a pseudogene. CDR3 size: 15 residues. CDR3 protein: CASRMTGNSNQPQHF. The CDR3 region has the DNA TGTGCCAGCAGGATGACAGGGAATAGCAATCAGCCCCAGCATTTT.

V gene TRBV28 combines with J gene TRBJ1-2; D is unclear. Trimming took 2 bases from V and 3 from J, leaving 4 bases between them. Per the germline V gene, CDR1 is MDHEN and CDR2 is SYDVKM. The CDR3 covers 12 residues. The CDR3 DNA reads as TGTGCCAGCAGTTTAAGCTACTATGGCTACACCTTC. It yields the protein CASSLSYYGYTF.

The chain uses TRBV18 and TRBJ1-1; 10 nucleotides agree with TRBD1. J lost 0 bases, V lost 6 bases, and 4 bases had no gene match. The CDR3 totals 15 residues. The germline CDR1 and CDR2 sequences are KGHSH and LQKENI. The CDR3: CASSRQGAMNTEAFF. The CDR3 bases are TGTGCCAGCTCGCGACAGGGGGCCATGAACACTGAAGCTTTCTTT.

The rearrangement joins TRBV4-2 to TRBJ2-1; the match to TRBD2 covers 13 bases. CDR3 length: 14 residues. In germline, CDR1 is LGHNA, CDR2 YNFKEQ. V lost 6 bases and J lost 7; bases outside the gene matches: 3. CDR3 DNA: TGTGCCAGCAGAGGGACTAGCGGGATAAATGAGCAGTTCTTC. Residues: CASRGTSGINEQFF.

This chain uses TRBV6-5 with TRBJ2-1; a possible D gene is TRBD2 (6 bases). This CDR3 region has 14 residues. CDR1 is MNHEY, CDR2 SVGAGI, per germline. Trimming pared 7 bases from V and 0 bases from J, leaving 10 bases between. The CDR3 loop is CASTRDFSYNEQFF. CDR3 DNA: TGTGCCAGCACCAGGGACTTCTCCTACAATGAGCAGTTCTTC.

The chain joins TRBV28 to TRBJ2-6; TRBD1 aligns across 10 bases. The V gene end was trimmed by 6 bases and the J gene end by 3 bases; junction bases not matched to a gene: 17. This CDR3 is built from 20 residues. Per germline, CDR1 MDHEN and CDR2 SYDVKM. CDR3 coding DNA: TGTGCCAGCAGCTCTCAAACCGCGGACAGGGGGGACTATGGGGCCAACGTCCTGACTTTC. It yields the protein CASSSQTADRGDYGANVLTF.

This chain connects TRBV5-1 to TRBJ1-2; the D gene is possibly TRBD1 (6 bases). The V gene lost 4 bases and the J gene lost 10 bases, with 20 bases spanning the gap. Germline V CDR1 and CDR2: SGHRS, YFSETQ. The CDR3 is made up of 14 amino acids. Written as DNA, the CDR3 is TGCGCCAGCAGCGCCCGAGGGGGGGCGGTGATCTACACCTTC. As protein: CASSARGGAVIYTF.

The chain employs TRBV9 and TRBJ1-2; no firm D call. The CDR3 is made up of 15 amino acids. Trimming cost V 4 bases and J 3 bases, with 16 bases left between them. Germline V gene data show CDR1 as SGDLS and CDR2 as YYNGEE. This chain's CDR3 is CASSPRSSFDYGYTF. Here the CDR3 DNA reads TGTGCCAGCAGCCCACGGAGTTCGTTCGACTATGGCTACACCTTC.

This clone was seen more than once but under ten times. The chain employs TRBV30 and TRBJ1-2, with D perhaps matching TRBD1 (6 bases). CDR1 and CDR2 from the germline V gene are GTSNPN and SVGIG (reference sequence). Trimming pared 2 bases from V and 11 bases from J, leaving 12 bases between. The CDR3 consists of 11 residues. CDR3 in DNA: TGTGCCTGGAGTCTCGGGACATCTTACACCTTC. Amino acid sequence: CAWSLGTSYTF. Full variable domain (remainder filled in from reference TRBV30 and TRBJ1-2): SQTIHQWPATLVQPVGSPLSLECTVEGTSNPNLYWYRQAAGRGLQLLFYSVGIGQISSEVPQNLSASRPQDRQFILSSKKLLLSDSGFYLCAWSLGTSYTFGSGTRLTVV.

This chain uses TRBV29-1 with TRBJ2-1, with D tentatively TRBD2 (6 bases). Germline V gives CDR1 SQVTM, CDR2 ANQGSEA. The CDR3 totals 11 residues. Trimming pared 4 bases from V and 10 bases from J, leaving 11 bases between. The CDR3 here is CSVALANEQFF. The CDR3 DNA follows: TGCAGCGTTGCTCTAGCGAACGAGCAGTTCTTC.

The rearrangement links TRBV5-1 to TRBJ2-4, with D perhaps matching TRBD1 (6 bases). This CDR3 comprises 23 residues. Trimming took 3 bases from V and 0 from J, leaving 34 bases between them. Per germline, CDR1 SGHRS and CDR2 YFSETQ. The CDR3 nucleotides read TGCGCCAGCAGCTCGAATCTGCAGGGGCCCGGGACCAAAGCGTTGCTAGCCAAAAACATTCAGTACTTC. Encoded protein: CASSSNLQGPGTKALLAKNIQYF.

J is TRBJ2-5 and V is TRBV29-1; D perhaps matches TRBD2 (5 bases). The ends were cut back, 3 bases at V and 7 bases at J, with 9 bases in the middle. Germline V gene sequence: CDR1 SQVTM, CDR2 ANQGSEA. CDR3 length: 11 amino acids. The DNA of the CDR3 is TGCAGCGTTGACGGCCGGGGGACCCAGTACTTC. It encodes CSVDGRGTQYF.

The chain couples TRBV7-2 to TRBJ2-1; 14 positions agree with TRBD2. The CDR3 has 18 amino acids. With V trimmed by 1 base and J by 10 bases, 12 bases remained unmatched. Germline V gives CDR1 SGHTA, CDR2 FQGNSA. The DNA of the CDR3 is TGTGCCAGCAGCTTAGGGAGACCGGGACTAGCGGGAGCTGGGGAGCAGTTCTTC. It codes for CASSLGRPGLAGAGEQFF.

As regards this clone: Germline is not matched at one junction end, which may reflect a read error. The chain has TRBV7-7 and TRBJ2-7; 10 bases are a match to TRBD2. This CDR3 is built from 15 residues. Looked up from germline, CDR1 is SSHAT and CDR2 is FNYEAQ (reference sequence). Written as DNA, the CDR3 is TGTGCTAGCAGCTCCGGACTAGCGGAAAACTACGAGCAGTACTTC. Protein product: CASSSGLAENYEQYF.

The CDR3 sequence is CASSQIAGDSYEQYF. In DNA form, the CDR3 reads TGTGCCAGCAGCCAAATAGCGGGAGACTCCTACGAGCAGTACTTC. This chain uses TRBV3-1 (or the pseudogene TRBV3-2) with TRBJ2-7, with 9 bases aligning to TRBD2. This CDR3 has 15 amino acids. V lost 2 bases and J lost 0; bases outside the gene matches: 2. The germline CDR1 and CDR2 sequences are LGHDT and YNNKEL (reference sequence).

This clone was found once. Mismatch with germline at one junction end may stem from a read error. V gene TRBV5-6 combines with J gene TRBJ2-2; tentative D call: TRBD1 (6 bases). The CDR3 is 12 amino acids. Germline-derived CDR1 and CDR2 are SGHDT and YYEEEE. The CDR3 spells CASSVGQGGLFF. CDR3 coding DNA: TGTGCCAGCAGCGTGGGACAAGGGGGGCTGTTTTTT.

This chain links TRBV19 with TRBJ2-3, with 13 positions matching TRBD2. The junction had 9 bases not matched to a gene; V was cut back by 3 bases and J by 0 bases. Looked up from germline, CDR1 is LNHDA and CDR2 is SQIVND (reference sequence). The CDR3 is 19 residues long. The CDR3 DNA reads TGTGCCAGTAGTATGGCGGGGACTAGCGGGACCGCTAGCACAGATACGCAGTATTTT. It specifies CASSMAGTSGTASTDTQYF. The entire variable domain, with the rest obtained from reference TRBV19 and TRBJ2-3, is as follows: DGGITQSPKYLFRKEGQNVTLSCEQNLNHDAMYWYRQDPGQGLRLIYYSQIVNDFQKGDIAEGYSVSREKKESFPLTVTSAQKNPTAFYLCASSMAGTSGTASTDTQYFGPGTRLTVL.

The rearrangement uses TRBV28 and TRBJ2-7, with 9 bases identical to TRBD1. Per germline, CDR1 MDHEN and CDR2 SYDVKM. CDR3 length: 15 residues. J gave up 4 bases and V 6 bases, and 10 bases lay outside the gene matches. CDR3 coding DNA: TGTGCCAGCAGCCCCAGACAGGGGGTTATTTACGAGCAGTACTTC. This encodes CASSPRQGVIYEQYF.

The chain has TRBV27 and TRBJ1-1, with a tentative D call TRBD1 (5 bases). Germline V gene data show CDR1 as MNHEY and CDR2 as SMNVEV (reference sequence). CDR3 length: 17 residues. Trimming took off 3 bases at V and 0 bases at J, with 17 bases between the two ends. The CDR3 DNA reads as TGTGCCAGCAGTTTCGGGGGAATTAAGGCCATGAACACTGAAGCTTTCTTT. Its protein is CASSFGGIKAMNTEAFF.

V gene TRBV28 combines with J gene TRBJ2-5, with D possibly matching TRBD1 (6 bases). Trimming shortened V by 5 bases and J by 1 base, and 11 bases separated the two germline ends. Germline CDR1 MDHEN, CDR2 SYDVKM. CDR3 length: 14 amino acids. The CDR3 is CASSADRVQETQYF. The DNA of the CDR3 is TGTGCCAGCAGTGCGGACAGAGTCCAAGAGACCCAGTACTTC.